The sequence of this T cell receptor beta chain was determined in a study of cytomegalovirus exposure and HLA in healthy donors. The PCR used 60 Vbeta and 13 Jbeta primers. The assay was immunoSEQ multiplex PCR, and TCRdb's table has in-frame clones only and misses some. This table holds about 120,000 clones, less than 85% found once. This CDR3 is built from 16 residues. Germline assignment: CDR1 LNHDA and CDR2 SQIVND (reference sequence). J gave up 0 bases and V 4 bases, and 4 bases lay outside the gene matches. This chain uses TRBV19 with TRBJ2-1, with 9 bases aligning to TRBD2. This TCR came from a female donor in good health and CMV-seronegative. The sequenced sample consisted of PBMCs. The CDR3 nucleotides are TGTGCCAGTAGTACCTCTAGCGGGAACTCCTACAATGAGCAGTTCTTC. It codes for CASSTSSGNSYNEQFF.